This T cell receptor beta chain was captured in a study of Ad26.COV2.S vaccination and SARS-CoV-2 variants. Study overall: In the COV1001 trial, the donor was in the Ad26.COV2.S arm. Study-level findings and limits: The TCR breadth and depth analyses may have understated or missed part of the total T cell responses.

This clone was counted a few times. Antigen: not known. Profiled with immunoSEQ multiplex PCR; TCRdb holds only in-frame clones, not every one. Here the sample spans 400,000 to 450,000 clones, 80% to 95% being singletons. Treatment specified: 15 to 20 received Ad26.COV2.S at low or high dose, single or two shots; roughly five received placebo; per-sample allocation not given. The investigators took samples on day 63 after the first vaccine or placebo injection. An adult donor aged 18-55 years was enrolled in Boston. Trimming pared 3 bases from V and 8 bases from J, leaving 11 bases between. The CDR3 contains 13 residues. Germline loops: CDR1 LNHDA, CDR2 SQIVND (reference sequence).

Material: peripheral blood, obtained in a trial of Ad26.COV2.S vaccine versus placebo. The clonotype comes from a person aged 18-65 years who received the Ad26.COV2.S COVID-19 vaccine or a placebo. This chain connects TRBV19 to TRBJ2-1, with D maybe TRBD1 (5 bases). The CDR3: CASSMSRADEQFF. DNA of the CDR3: TGTGCCAGTAGTATGTCCAGGGCTGATGAGCAGTTCTTC.